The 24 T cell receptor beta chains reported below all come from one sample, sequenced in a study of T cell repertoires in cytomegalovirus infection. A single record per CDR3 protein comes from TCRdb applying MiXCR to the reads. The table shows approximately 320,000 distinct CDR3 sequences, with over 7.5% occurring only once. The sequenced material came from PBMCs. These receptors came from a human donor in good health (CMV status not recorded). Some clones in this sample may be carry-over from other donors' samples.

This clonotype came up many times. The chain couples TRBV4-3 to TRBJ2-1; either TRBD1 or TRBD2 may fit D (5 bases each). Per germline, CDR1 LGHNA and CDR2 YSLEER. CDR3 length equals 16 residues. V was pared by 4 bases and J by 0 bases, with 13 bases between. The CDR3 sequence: CASSLDGASSYNEQFF. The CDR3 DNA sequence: TGCGCCAGCAGCCTCGACGGGGCTTCCTCCTACAATGAGCAGTTCTTC.

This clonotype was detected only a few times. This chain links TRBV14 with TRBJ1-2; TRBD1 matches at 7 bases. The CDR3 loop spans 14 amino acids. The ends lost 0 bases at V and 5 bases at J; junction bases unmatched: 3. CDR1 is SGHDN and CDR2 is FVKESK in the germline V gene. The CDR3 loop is CASSQDLTGYGYTF. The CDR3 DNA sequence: TGTGCCAGCAGCCAAGACCTGACAGGGTATGGCTACACCTTC.

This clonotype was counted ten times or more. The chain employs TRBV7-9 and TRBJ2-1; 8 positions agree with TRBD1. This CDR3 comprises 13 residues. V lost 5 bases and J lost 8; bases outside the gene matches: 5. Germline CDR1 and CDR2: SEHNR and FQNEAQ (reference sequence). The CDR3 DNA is TGTGCCAGCAGCCCGCAGGGGGCCCATGAGCAGTTCTTC. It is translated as CASSPQGAHEQFF.

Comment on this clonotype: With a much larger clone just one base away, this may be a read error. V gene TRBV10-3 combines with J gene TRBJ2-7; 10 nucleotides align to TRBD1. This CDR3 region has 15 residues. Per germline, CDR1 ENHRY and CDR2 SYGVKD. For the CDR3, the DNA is TGTGCCCTCAGTGAACCAGGACAGGGGGGAGGGGAGCAGTACTTC. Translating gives CALSEPGQGGGEQYF.

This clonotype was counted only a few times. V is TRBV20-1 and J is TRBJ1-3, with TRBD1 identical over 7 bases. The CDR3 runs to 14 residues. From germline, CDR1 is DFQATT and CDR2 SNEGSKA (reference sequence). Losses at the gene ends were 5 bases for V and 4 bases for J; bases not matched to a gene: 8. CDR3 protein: CSASGTDKGNTIYF. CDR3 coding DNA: TGCAGTGCTTCCGGGACAGACAAGGGAAACACCATATATTTT.

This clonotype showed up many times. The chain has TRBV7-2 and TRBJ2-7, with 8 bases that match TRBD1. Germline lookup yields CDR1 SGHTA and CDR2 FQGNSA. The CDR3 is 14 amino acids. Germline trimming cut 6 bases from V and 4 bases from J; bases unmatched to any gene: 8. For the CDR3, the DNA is TGTGCCAGCAGTTCCCGGACAGGGTTATACGAGCAGTACTTC. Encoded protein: CASSSRTGLYEQYF.

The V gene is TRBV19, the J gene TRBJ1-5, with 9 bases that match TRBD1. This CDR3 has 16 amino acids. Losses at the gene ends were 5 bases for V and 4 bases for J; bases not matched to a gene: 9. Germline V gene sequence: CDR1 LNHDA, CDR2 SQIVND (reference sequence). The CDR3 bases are TGTGCCAGTAGTTCGAGGGACAGGGTAGGGAATCAGCCCCAGCATTTT. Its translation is CASSSRDRVGNQPQHF.

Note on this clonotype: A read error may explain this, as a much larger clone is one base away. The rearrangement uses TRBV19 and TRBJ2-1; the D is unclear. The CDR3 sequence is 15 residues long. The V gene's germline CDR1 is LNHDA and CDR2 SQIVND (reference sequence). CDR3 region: CASSISGAANNGQFF. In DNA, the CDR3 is TGTGCCAGTAGTATTTCCGGCGCGGCGAACAATGGGCAGTTCTTC.

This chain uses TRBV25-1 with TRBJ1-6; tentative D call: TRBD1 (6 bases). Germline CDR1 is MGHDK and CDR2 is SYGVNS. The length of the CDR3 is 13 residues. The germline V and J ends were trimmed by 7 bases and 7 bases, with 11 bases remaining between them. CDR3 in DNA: TGTGCCAGCATCGGACAGCCGAATTCACCCCTCCACTTT. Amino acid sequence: CASIGQPNSPLHF.

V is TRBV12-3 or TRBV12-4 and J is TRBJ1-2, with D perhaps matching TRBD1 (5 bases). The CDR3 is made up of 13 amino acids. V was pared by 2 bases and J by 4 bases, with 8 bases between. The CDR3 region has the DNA TGTGCCAGCAGTTTATCAGGGTTCTATGGCTACACCTTC. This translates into CASSLSGFYGYTF.

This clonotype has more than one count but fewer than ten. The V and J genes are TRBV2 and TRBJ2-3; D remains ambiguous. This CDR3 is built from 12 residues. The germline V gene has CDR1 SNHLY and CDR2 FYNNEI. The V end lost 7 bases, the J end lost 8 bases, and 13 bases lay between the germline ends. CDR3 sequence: CASMTDQSTQYF. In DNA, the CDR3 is TGTGCCAGCATGACGGACCAGAGTACGCAGTATTTT. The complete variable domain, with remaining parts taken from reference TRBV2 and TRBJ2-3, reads EPEVTQTPSHQVTQMGQEVILRCVPISNHLYFYWYRQILGQKVEFLVSFYNNEISEKSEIFDDQFSVERPDGSNFTLKIRSTKLEDSAMYFCASMTDQSTQYFGPGTRLTVL.

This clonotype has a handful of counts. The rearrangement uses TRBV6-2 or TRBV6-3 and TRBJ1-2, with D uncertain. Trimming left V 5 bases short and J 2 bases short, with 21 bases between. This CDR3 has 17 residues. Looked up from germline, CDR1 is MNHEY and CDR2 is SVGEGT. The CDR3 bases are TGTGCCAGCAGTAGAATCTCACCCAGGATGGGCAACTATGGCTACACCTTC. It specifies CASSRISPRMGNYGYTF.

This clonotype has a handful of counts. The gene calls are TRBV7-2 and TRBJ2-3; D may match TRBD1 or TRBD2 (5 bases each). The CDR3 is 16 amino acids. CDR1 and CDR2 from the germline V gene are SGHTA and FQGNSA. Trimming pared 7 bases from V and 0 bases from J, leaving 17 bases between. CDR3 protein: CASILRGGSSTDTQYF. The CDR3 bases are TGTGCCAGCATCCTACGGGGCGGGTCTAGCACAGATACGCAGTATTTT.

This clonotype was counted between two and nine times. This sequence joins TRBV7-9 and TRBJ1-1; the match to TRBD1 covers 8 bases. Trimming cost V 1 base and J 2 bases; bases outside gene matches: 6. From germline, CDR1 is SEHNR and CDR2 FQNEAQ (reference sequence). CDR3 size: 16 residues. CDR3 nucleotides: TGTGCCAGCAGCTTAGGATTCAGGGGGCTTAACACTGAAGCTTTCTTT. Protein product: CASSLGFRGLNTEAFF.

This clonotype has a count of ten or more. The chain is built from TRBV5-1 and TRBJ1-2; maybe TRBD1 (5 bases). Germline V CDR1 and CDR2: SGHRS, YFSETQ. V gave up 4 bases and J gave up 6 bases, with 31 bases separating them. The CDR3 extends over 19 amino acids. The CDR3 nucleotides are TGCGCCAGCAGCCCAACAGCTGGGCAGGGACGGAGTCAAGAGAATGGCTACACCTTC. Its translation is CASSPTAGQGRSQENGYTF.

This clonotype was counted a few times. Written as DNA, the CDR3 is TGTGCCAGCAGCCTCCCCTCTCATACGCAGTATTTT. It translates to CASSLPSHTQYF. The chain carries TRBV28 and TRBJ2-3; D unclear. V was trimmed by 6 bases and J by 7 bases, leaving 11 bases between them. CDR1 is MDHEN, CDR2 SYDVKM, per germline. The CDR3 loop spans 12 amino acids. The variable domain in full, with the rest retrieved from reference TRBV28 and TRBJ2-3, is DVKVTQSSRYLVKRTGEKVFLECVQDMDHENMFWYRQDPGLGLRLIYFSYDVKMKEKGDIPEGYSVSREKKERFSLILESASTNQTSMYLCASSLPSHTQYFGPGTRLTVL.

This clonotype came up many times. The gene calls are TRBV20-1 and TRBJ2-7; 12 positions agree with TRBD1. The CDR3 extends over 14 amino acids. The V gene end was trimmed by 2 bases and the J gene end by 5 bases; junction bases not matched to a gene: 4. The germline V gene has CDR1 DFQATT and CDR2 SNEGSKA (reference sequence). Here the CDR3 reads CSARRDRGPDEQYF. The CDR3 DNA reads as TGCAGTGCTAGACGGGACAGGGGGCCCGACGAGCAGTACTTC.

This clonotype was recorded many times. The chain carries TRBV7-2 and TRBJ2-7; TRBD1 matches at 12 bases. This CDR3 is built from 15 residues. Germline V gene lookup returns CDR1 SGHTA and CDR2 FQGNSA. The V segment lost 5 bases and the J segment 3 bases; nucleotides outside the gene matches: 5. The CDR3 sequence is CASSRRDRGRYEQYF. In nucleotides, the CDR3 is TGTGCCAGCAGCCGCCGGGACAGGGGGCGCTACGAGCAGTACTTC.

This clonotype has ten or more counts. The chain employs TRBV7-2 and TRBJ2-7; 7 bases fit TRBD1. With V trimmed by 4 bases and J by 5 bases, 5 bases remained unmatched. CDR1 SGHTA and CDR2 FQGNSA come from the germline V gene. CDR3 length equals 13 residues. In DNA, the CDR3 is TGTGCCAGCAGCTCTATCGACAGGGACGAGCAGTACTTC. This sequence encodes CASSSIDRDEQYF. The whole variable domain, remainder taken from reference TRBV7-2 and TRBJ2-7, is GAGVSQSPSNKVTEKGKDVELRCDPISGHTALYWYRQSLGQGLEFLIYFQGNSAPDKSGLPSDRFSAERTGGSVSTLTIQRTQQEDSAVYLCASSSIDRDEQYFGPGTRLTVT.

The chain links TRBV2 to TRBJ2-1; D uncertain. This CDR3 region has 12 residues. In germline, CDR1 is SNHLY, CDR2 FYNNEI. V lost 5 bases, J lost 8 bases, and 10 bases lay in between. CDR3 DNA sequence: TGTGCCAGCAGTTTGACAAGAGATGAGCAGTTCTTC. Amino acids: CASSLTRDEQFF.

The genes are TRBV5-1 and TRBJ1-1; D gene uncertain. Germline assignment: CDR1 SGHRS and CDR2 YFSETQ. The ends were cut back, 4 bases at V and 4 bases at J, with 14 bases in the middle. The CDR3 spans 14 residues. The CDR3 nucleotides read TGCGCCAGCAGCCAGGAGTGGGAGAGCACTGAAGCTTTCTTT. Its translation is CASSQEWESTEAFF. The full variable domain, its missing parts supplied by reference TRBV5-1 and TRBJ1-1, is KAGVTQTPRYLIKTRGQQVTLSCSPISGHRSVSWYQQTPGQGLQFLFEYFSETQRNKGNFPGRFSGRQFSNSRSEMNVSTLELGDSALYLCASSQEWESTEAFFGQGTRLTVV.

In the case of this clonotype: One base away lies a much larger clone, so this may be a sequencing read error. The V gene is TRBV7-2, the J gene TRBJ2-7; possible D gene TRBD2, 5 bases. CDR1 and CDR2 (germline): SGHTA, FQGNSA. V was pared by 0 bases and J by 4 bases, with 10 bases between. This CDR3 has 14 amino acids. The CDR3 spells CASSLAGVHYEQYF. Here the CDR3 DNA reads TGTGCCAGCAGCTTAGCGGGAGTGCATTACGAGCAGTACTTC.

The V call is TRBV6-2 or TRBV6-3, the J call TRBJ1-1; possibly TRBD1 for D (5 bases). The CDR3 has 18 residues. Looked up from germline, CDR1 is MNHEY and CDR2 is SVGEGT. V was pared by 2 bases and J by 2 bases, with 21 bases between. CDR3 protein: CASSYDSRTGTYNTEAFF. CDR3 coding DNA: TGTGCCAGCAGTTACGACAGTCGCACGGGGACCTATAACACTGAAGCTTTCTTT.

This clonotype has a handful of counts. Here the CDR3 reads CASSLRVRTSRGITEAFF. The DNA of the CDR3 is TGTGCCAGCAGTTTAAGGGTTCGGACCTCACGGGGGATCACTGAAGCTTTCTTT. The J gene is TRBJ1-1, the V gene TRBV28; a weak D match, TRBD1 (5 bases). Trimming removed 2 bases from V and 4 bases from J, with 23 bases in between. The length of the CDR3 is 18 residues. The V gene's germline CDR1 is MDHEN and CDR2 SYDVKM.